These 2 T cell receptor beta chains originate from one sample sequenced in a study of memory CD4+ T cells and cytomegalovirus serostatus. Assay used: immunoSEQ multiplex PCR; TCRdb lists only in-frame clones, some missing. The sample includes 45,000 to 65,000 clones, 60% to 85% of them seen just once. The sort gate was single viable CD3+CD4+CD8-CD45RO+ cells for memory CD4+ T cells. Input material: memory CD4+ T cells from blood. The origin of the receptors is an adult in good health and CMV-seropositive.

This clone ranks as medium-sized. The chain carries TRBV19 and TRBJ1-1; 7 nucleotides line up with TRBD1. This CDR3 comprises 15 residues. The junction had 6 bases not matched to a gene; V was cut back by 5 bases and J by 0 bases. From germline, CDR1 is LNHDA and CDR2 SQIVND (reference sequence). Here the CDR3 DNA reads TGTGCCAGTAGTGCCAAAGGGACAGTGAACACTGAAGCTTTCTTT. Protein: CASSAKGTVNTEAFF.

This clone was seen only once. The chain employs TRBV28 and TRBJ2-5, with D unclear. Trimming shortened V by 7 bases and J by 3 bases, and 6 bases separated the two germline ends. This CDR3 region has 11 residues. Germline CDR1 reads MDHEN; CDR2 reads SYDVKM. The CDR3 DNA reads TGTGCCAGCAACCAGGAAGAGACCCAGTACTTC. It translates to CASNQEETQYF.